Included here is one T cell receptor (beta chain) sequence, with context. J lost 10 bases, V lost 6 bases, and 9 bases had no gene match. Germline V lookup: CDR1 MNHEY, CDR2 SMNVEV (reference sequence). There are 14 residues in the CDR3. Vbeta (60) and Jbeta (13) primers were used in the PCR. Some clones are missing from TCRdb's copy, which holds only in-frame ones; the method was immunoSEQ multiplex PCR. The data hold 150,000 to 200,000 clones, with 60% to 80% observed a single time. These data come from a study of cytomegalovirus exposure and HLA in healthy donors. The origin of this receptor is a woman in her thirties or forties in good health and CMV-seronegative. The rearrangement links TRBV27 to TRBJ2-1, with 10 nucleotides matching TRBD2. The specimen was PBMCs. CDR3 DNA: TGTGCCAGCAGCGATCCGGGACTAGCGTTAGAGCAGTTCTTC. Translation: CASSDPGLALEQFF.